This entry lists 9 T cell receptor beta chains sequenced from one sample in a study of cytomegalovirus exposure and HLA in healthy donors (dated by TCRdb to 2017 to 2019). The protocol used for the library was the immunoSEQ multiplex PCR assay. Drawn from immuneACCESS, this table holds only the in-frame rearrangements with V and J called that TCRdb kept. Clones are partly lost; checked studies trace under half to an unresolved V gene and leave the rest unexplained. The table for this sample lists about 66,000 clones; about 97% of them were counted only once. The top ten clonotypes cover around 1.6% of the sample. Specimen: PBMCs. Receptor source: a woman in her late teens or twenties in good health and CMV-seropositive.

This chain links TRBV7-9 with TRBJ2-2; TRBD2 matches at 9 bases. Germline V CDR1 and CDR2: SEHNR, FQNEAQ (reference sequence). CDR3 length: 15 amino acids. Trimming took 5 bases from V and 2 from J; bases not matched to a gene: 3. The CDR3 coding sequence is TGTGCCAGCAGCCTGACTAGCGGTAACACCGGGGAGCTGTTTTTT. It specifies CASSLTSGNTGELFF.

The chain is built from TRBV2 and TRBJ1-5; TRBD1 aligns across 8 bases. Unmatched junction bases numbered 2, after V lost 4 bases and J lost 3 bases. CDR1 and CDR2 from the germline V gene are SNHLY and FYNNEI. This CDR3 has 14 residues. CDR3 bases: TGTGCCAGCAGTGCGGACAGGGTCAATCAGCCCCAGCATTTT. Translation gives CASSADRVNQPQHF.

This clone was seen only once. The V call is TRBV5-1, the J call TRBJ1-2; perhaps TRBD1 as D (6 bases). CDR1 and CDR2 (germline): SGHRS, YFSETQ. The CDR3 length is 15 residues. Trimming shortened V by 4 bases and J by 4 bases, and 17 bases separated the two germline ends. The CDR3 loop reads CASSPDSATIYGYTF. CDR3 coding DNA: TGCGCCAGCAGCCCGGACAGCGCCACCATCTATGGCTACACCTTC.

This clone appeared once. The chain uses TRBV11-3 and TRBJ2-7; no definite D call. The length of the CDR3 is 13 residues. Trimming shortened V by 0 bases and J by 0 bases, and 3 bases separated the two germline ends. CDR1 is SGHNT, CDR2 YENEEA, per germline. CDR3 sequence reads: CASSLDISYEQYF. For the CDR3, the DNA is TGTGCCAGCAGCTTAGACATCTCCTACGAGCAGTACTTC.

The CDR3 loop reads CASSQVGNGYEQYF. The CDR3 coding sequence is TGTGCCAGCAGCCAAGTGGGCAACGGCTACGAGCAGTACTTC. The gene calls are TRBV4-2 and TRBJ2-7; D gene ambiguous. The CDR3 spans 14 residues. V lost 1 base, J lost 3 bases, and 10 bases lay in between. The V gene's germline CDR1 is LGHNA and CDR2 YNFKEQ.

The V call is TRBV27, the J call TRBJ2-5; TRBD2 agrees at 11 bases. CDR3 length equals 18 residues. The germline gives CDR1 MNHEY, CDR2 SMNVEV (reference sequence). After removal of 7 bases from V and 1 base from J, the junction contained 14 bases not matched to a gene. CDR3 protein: CASTNLRGLADSQETQYF. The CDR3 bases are TGTGCCAGCACTAACCTCAGGGGACTAGCGGACAGCCAAGAGACCCAGTACTTC.

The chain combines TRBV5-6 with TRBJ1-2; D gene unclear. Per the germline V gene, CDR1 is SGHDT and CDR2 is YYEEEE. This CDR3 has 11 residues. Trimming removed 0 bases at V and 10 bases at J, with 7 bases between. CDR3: CASSLDRFYTF. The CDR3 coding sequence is TGTGCCAGCAGCTTGGACAGATTCTACACCTTC.

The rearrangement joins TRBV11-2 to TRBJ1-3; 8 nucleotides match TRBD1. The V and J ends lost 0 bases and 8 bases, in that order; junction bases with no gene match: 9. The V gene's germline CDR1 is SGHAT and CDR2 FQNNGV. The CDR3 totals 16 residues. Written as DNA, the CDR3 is TGTGCCAGCAGCTTAGATCCCTGGACAGGGAAAGACACCATATATTTT. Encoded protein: CASSLDPWTGKDTIYF. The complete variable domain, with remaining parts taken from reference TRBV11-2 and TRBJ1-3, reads EAGVAQSPRYKIIEKRQSVAFWCNPISGHATLYWYQQILGQGPKLLIQFQNNGVVDDSQLPKDRFSAERLKGVDSTLKIQPAKLEDSAVYLCASSLDPWTGKDTIYFGEGSWLTVV.

CDR3 sequence: CASSPRVAGDYEQYF. CDR3 sequence (DNA): TGTGCCAGCAGTCCGCGGGTAGCGGGAGATTACGAGCAGTACTTC. J is TRBJ2-7 and V is TRBV27; 9 nucleotides line up with TRBD2. J was trimmed by 4 bases and V by 5 bases; bases with no gene match: 9. The CDR3 consists of 15 residues. CDR1 and CDR2 (germline): MNHEY, SMNVEV (reference sequence).